The source of this T cell receptor (beta chain) is a study of T-cell memory formation after mild COVID-19. Broader study findings: The study detected some responding clones in pre-infection memory, suggesting cross-reactive memory joined. Mainly CM and EM harbored the contracting CD4+ clones; mainly EMRA harbored the CD8+ ones. The study found balanced CD4/CD8 in clones contracting day 15 to 85 and a CD4+ lean in later expanders.

The V gene lost 8 bases and the J gene lost 0 bases, with 10 bases spanning the gap. CDR3 length: 14 amino acids. The V gene's germline CDR1 is LGHDT and CDR2 YNNKEL (reference sequence). Sample barcodes and UMIs were carried by the TCR alpha and TCR beta cDNA libraries that 5'RACE generated with constant-segment primers. Each CDR3 protein is one row after TCRdb ran MiXCR on the 5' RACE reads. This table holds over 450,000 distinct CDR3 sequences, approximately 20% found once. This clonotype was observed a few times. What it binds is unknown. This chain uses TRBV3-1 with TRBJ2-2; no clear D. The source of this sequence is an adult woman who had mild COVID-19 (a few samples of this study predate the infection). Cell type and time point are not known. Sequencing input: PBMCs or a T cell subset sorted from them (not recorded which). The CDR3 loop is CASRGRANTGELFF. The CDR3 nucleotides read TGTGCCAGCCGCGGACGGGCGAACACCGGGGAGCTGTTTTTT.